The clone carrying this T cell receptor (beta chain) has a count of ten or more. The antigen remains unidentified. The CDR3 extends over 14 amino acids. The V end was cut by 5 bases, the J end by 4 bases, with 12 bases between. Looked up from germline, CDR1 is SEHNR and CDR2 is FQNEAQ (reference sequence). Template-switching 5'RACE yielded the TCR cDNA; a universal primer site and UMIs were added in the process. TCRdb re-derived calls from the 5' RACE reads in MiXCR, one entry per CDR3 protein. The top ten hold roughly 0.5% of the sample, which has about 260,000 distinct CDR3 sequences, approximately 13% seen once. This entry comes from a study of T cells after yellow fever vaccination. Findings and limits, study-wide: Researchers noted that a small share of clonotypes showed up in both CD4 and CD8 compartments. The secondary response was weaker but peaked faster, day 5 versus 15.

This clonotype was obtained from a man in his thirties or forties who received the YFV17D yellow fever vaccine. The source material was CD4+ T cells sorted from PBMCs, sampled 45 days after the yellow fever booster vaccination. The chain combines TRBV7-9 with TRBJ2-1; D ambiguous. The CDR3 loop is CASSPVLGYNEQFF. CDR3 DNA: TGTGCCAGCAGCCCGGTTTTAGGATACAATGAGCAGTTCTTC.